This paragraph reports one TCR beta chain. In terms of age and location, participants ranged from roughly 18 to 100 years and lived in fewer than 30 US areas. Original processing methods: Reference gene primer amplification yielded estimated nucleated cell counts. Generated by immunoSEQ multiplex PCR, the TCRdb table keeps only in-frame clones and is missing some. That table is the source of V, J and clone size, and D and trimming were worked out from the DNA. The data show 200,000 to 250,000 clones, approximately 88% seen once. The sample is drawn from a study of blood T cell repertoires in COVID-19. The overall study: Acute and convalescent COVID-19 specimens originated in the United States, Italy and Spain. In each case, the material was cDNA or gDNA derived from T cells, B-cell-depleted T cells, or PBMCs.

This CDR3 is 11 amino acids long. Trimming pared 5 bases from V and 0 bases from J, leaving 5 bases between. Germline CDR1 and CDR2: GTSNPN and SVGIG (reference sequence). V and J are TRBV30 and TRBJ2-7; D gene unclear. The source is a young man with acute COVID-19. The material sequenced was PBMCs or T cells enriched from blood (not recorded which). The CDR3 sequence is CAWDTSYEQYF. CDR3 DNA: TGTGCCTGGGACACCTCCTACGAGCAGTACTTC.